This TCR beta chain emerged from a study of shared clonotypes between healthy human individuals. Study-level information: The donor pool was made up of two women and three men aged 18 to 49. General study findings and limits: A small donor pool kept down the genetic and exposure-history diversity that was represented. Lower generation probabilities were found for non-shared clonotypes than for those shared by all four donors.

Generated by immunoSEQ multiplex PCR, the TCRdb table keeps only in-frame clones and is missing some. The repertoire holds approximately 2.4 million clones, with around 95% as singletons. This clone has just one count. The antigen is undetermined. CD4+ cells were split into CD45RA+ naive and CD45RA-negative memory subsets. Germline V lookup: CDR1 SGHTA, CDR2 FQGNSA. The CDR3 length is 14 residues. V was trimmed by 1 base and J by 12 bases, leaving 16 bases between them. The TCR sequence derives from a young man in good health. The sequenced sample was naive CD4+ T cells sorted from blood. Stated subset: CD45RA+ positively selected. The rearrangement links TRBV7-2 to TRBJ2-1; D is possibly TRBD1 or TRBD2 (6 bases each). CDR3 loop: CASSLESSGASQFF. The CDR3 coding sequence is TGTGCCAGCAGCTTAGAATCATCGGGGGCCTCGCAGTTCTTC.